This entry features one T cell receptor beta chain sequence. The record originates from a study of blood T cell repertoires in COVID-19. V gave up 0 bases and J gave up 13 bases, with 14 bases separating them. From germline, CDR1 is MGHRA and CDR2 YSYEKL. CDR3 length: 13 residues. Using immunoSEQ multiplex PCR, the repertoire was profiled, and TCRdb retains in-frame clones only, with some absent. Of under 200,000 clones in the sample, around 81% were seen once. The chain links TRBV4-1 to TRBJ2-3, with D perhaps TRBD2 (5 bases). Source material: peripheral blood. The clonotype comes from a human donor with acute or convalescent COVID-19. The donor label of this sample is uncertain. The CDR3 DNA reads as TGCGCCAGCAGCCAAGATCGACGGGGAAGGGAGTATTTT. Encoded protein: CASSQDRRGREYF.